The 7 T cell receptor beta chains reported below all come from one sample, sequenced in a study of blood T cells in healthy people across ages (dated by TCRdb to about 2015). Preparation of the library involved 5' RACE. Sequencer: Illumina HiSeq 2500. A second PCR of about 6 to 12 cycles was run with a J-beta primer mix and a sample-barcoded 5' primer. TCRdb trimmed the raw reads at Q25, called clones with MiXCR and kept productive beta chains. Each record represents a unique CDR3 protein, reported with the most common genes and DNA among its rows. The sample table contains 1.5 million to 2 million distinct CDR3 sequences; only one count was recorded for 28% of them. Of the sample, 7% to 9% falls within the top ten clones. Sequencing was carried out using blood. The origin of the receptors is a woman under 40 in good health.

The chain joins TRBV18 to TRBJ1-1; D remains ambiguous. The CDR3 has 14 residues. Germline loops: CDR1 KGHSH, CDR2 LQKENI. V shed 3 bases and J shed 0 bases, with 8 bases lying between them. CDR3 DNA sequence: TGTGCCAGCTCACCTGGATCTGTGAACACTGAAGCTTTCTTT. Translating it yields CASSPGSVNTEAFF.

This clonotype has only one observation. Possible read error: a much larger clone is one base away. This chain connects TRBV5-1 to TRBJ1-5; unclear D gene. Germline V CDR1 and CDR2: SGHRS, YFSETQ. The CDR3 extends over 13 amino acids. The CDR3 DNA reads as TGCGCCAGCAGCCTTCGGACGGACCAGCTCCAGCATTTT. It is translated as CASSLRTDQLQHF.

The chain joins TRBV5-1 to TRBJ1-1, with a possible D match to TRBD1 (6 bases). Germline V gene lookup returns CDR1 SGHRS and CDR2 YFSETQ. The CDR3 sequence is 14 residues long. Trimming removed 6 bases at V and 5 bases at J, with 17 bases between. This CDR3 reads CASTPEGGWTEAFF. CDR3 sequence (DNA): TGCGCCAGCACCCCAGAAGGGGGTTGGACTGAAGCTTTCTTT.

This clonotype was counted only a few times. CDR3 nucleotide sequence: TGTGCCAGCAGCTTAGTTCAGGATCTCAATGAGCAGTTCTTC. It encodes CASSLVQDLNEQFF. The chain joins TRBV11-1 to TRBJ2-1, with D uncertain. There are 14 residues in the CDR3. The V end was cut by 1 base, the J end by 6 bases, with 10 bases between. Germline V gene lookup returns CDR1 SGHAT and CDR2 FQDESV (reference sequence).

The chain couples TRBV19 to TRBJ1-2; the D gene is possibly TRBD1 (6 bases). Germline CDR1 is LNHDA and CDR2 is SQIVND (reference sequence). CDR3 length equals 13 residues. Trimming pared 5 bases from V and 10 bases from J, leaving 17 bases between. CDR3 residues: CASSSTGGGDYTF. The CDR3 DNA reads TGTGCCAGTAGTTCGACAGGCGGAGGGGACTACACCTTC.

This clonotype was observed many times. CDR3 sequence (DNA): TGTGCCAGCAGCTCCACCCAGAGCTTCGGGTTACAGAATCAGCCCCAGCATTTT. Translation gives CASSSTQSFGLQNQPQHF. J is TRBJ1-5 and V is TRBV28, with D uncertain. In germline, CDR1 is MDHEN, CDR2 SYDVKM. V was cut by 6 bases and J by 4 bases, with 25 bases left in between. The CDR3 spans 18 residues.

This clonotype was recorded many times. The chain carries TRBV5-6 and TRBJ2-7, with TRBD2 identical over 8 bases. The V gene end was trimmed by 0 bases and the J gene end by 1 base; junction bases not matched to a gene: 3. CDR3 size: 15 residues. Germline-derived CDR1 and CDR2 are SGHDT and YYEEEE. The CDR3 sequence is CASSLAVAGSYEQYF. CDR3 nucleotide sequence: TGTGCCAGCAGCTTGGCGGTAGCGGGATCCTACGAGCAGTACTTC.